The clone carrying this T cell receptor (beta chain) was detected many times. This specimen belongs to a study of T cells in Graves' hyperthyroidism and ophthalmopathy. Regions amplified from RNA transcripts were the TCR beta CDR3 regions. The TCR CDR3 first-round RT-PCR relied on the HTBI primer set. Via MiXCR, TCRdb re-called the multiplex PCR reads, giving one row per CDR3 protein. In the table there are about 590,000 distinct CDR3 sequences, approximately 14% of which are singletons. Germline-derived CDR1 and CDR2 are DFQATT and SNEGSKA (reference sequence). V gave up 4 bases and J gave up 4 bases; unmatched junction bases: 10. The CDR3 has 15 residues.

This TCR derives from a woman aged 25-40 years with Graves' hyperthyroidism. This sequence joins TRBV20-1 and TRBJ2-1; the match to TRBD1 covers 7 bases. The sequencing sample was made of blood. CDR3 in DNA: TGCAGTGCTACGTCCCCGGGACAGCCTTACAATGAGCAGTTCTTC. Amino acid sequence: CSATSPGQPYNEQFF.